This T cell receptor beta chain was identified in a study of blood T cell repertoires in COVID-19. Produced via immunoSEQ multiplex PCR; TCRdb's table is partial and in-frame only. This repertoire shows about 45,000 clones, 75% to 85% found once; its top ten account for over 7%. This clonotype was sampled from a man older than 75 in a cohort sampled during active COVID-19. Sequencing was performed on peripheral blood.

The CDR3 loop reads CASSLNGRDTDTQYF. The DNA for the CDR3 is TGTGCCAGCAGCTTAAACGGGAGGGACACAGATACGCAGTATTTT. This chain joins TRBV7-2 and TRBJ2-3; the match to TRBD2 covers 8 bases. Germline CDR1 reads SGHTA; CDR2 reads FQGNSA. The CDR3 extends over 15 amino acids. The ends lost 2 bases at V and 2 bases at J; junction bases unmatched: 3.